Below are 9 T cell receptor beta chains sequenced from a single sample in a study of siplizumab effects on memory and regulatory T cells. Libraries were prepared by immunoSEQ multiplex PCR; TCRdb keeps only in-frame clonotypes and omits some of them. This sample has approximately 100,000 clones, with approximately 92% found just once. Sequencing used CD4+ T cells sorted from blood. These receptors came from a human donor in good health. Some clones in this sample may be carry-over from other donors' samples.

The rearrangement uses TRBV7-3 and TRBJ2-5; 9 bases are shared with TRBD2. Germline V gene sequence: CDR1 SGHTA, CDR2 FQGTGA. V was clipped by 4 bases and J by 6 bases; unmatched bases: 6. This CDR3 has 14 residues. This chain's CDR3 is CASSSNSGSKTQYF. CDR3 DNA sequence: TGTGCCAGCAGCTCCAATAGCGGGAGCAAGACCCAGTACTTC.

V and J are TRBV19 and TRBJ1-3; D is undetermined. V lost 4 bases to trimming and J lost 1 base, with 17 bases between them. The germline V gene has CDR1 LNHDA and CDR2 SQIVND (reference sequence). This CDR3 region has 17 residues. CDR3 in DNA: TGTGCCAGTAGTACCCTAGCGGGGTATCGGTCTGGAAACACCATATATTTT. It encodes CASSTLAGYRSGNTIYF.

The J gene is TRBJ2-2, the V gene TRBV7-6, with D possibly TRBD2 on 6 matching bases. Germline assignment: CDR1 SGHVS and CDR2 FNYEAQ. V was trimmed by 6 bases and J by 0 bases, leaving 8 bases between them. The CDR3 length is 14 residues. This CDR3 reads CASRWGANTGELFF. CDR3 nucleotide sequence: TGTGCCAGCAGGTGGGGGGCGAACACCGGGGAGCTGTTTTTT.

The chain has TRBV7-6 and TRBJ2-5; D may be TRBD2 (5 bases). The germline V and J ends were trimmed by 6 bases and 1 base, with 9 bases remaining between them. The CDR3 consists of 13 residues. Germline CDR1 SGHVS, CDR2 FNYEAQ. The CDR3 region is CASRAEPQETQYF. CDR3 in DNA: TGTGCCAGCAGAGCGGAGCCCCAAGAGACCCAGTACTTC.

The CDR3 DNA reads as TGTGCCAGCAGTGAACGGACGTCCTATGGCTACACCTTC. Its translation is CASSERTSYGYTF. The V gene is TRBV25-1, the J gene TRBJ1-2; D unclear. The CDR3 runs 13 residues. V was pared by 2 bases and J by 4 bases, with 8 bases between. Germline assignment: CDR1 MGHDK and CDR2 SYGVNS.

This clone has only one observation. V and J are TRBV7-2 and TRBJ2-1, with TRBD1 identical over 8 bases. The junction had 5 bases not matched to a gene; V was cut back by 4 bases and J by 6 bases. Looked up from germline, CDR1 is SGHTA and CDR2 is FQGNSA. The CDR3 length is 14 residues. CDR3 sequence (DNA): TGTGCCAGCAGCTCAAACAGGGGGAGCAATGAGCAGTTCTTC. This gives the protein CASSSNRGSNEQFF.

The rearrangement joins TRBV6-1 to TRBJ2-5, with D unresolved. The J call may not be correct, given that the DNA end is closer to TRBJ2-7. The CDR3 sequence is 14 residues long. Per the germline V gene, CDR1 is MNHNS and CDR2 is SASEGT. As DNA, the CDR3 is TGTGCCAGCACTCCTGGTGATAGCTCCTACGAGCAGTACTTC. Translated: CASTPGDSSYEQYF.

CDR3 sequence: CASSWSGTSAGELFF. The DNA for the CDR3 is TGCGCCAGCAGCTGGTCCGGGACTAGCGCCGGGGAGCTGTTTTTT. This chain joins TRBV5-1 and TRBJ2-2; 10 positions match TRBD2. V was clipped by 3 bases and J by 6 bases; unmatched bases: 5. The V gene's germline CDR1 is SGHRS and CDR2 YFSETQ. CDR3 length: 15 amino acids.

The CDR3 nucleotides are TGTGCCAGCAGCTCGCGGACCAACGCCGGGAGCTATGGCTACACCTTC. Its translation is CASSSRTNAGSYGYTF. The rearrangement uses TRBV11-2 and TRBJ1-2; D is undetermined. Looked up from germline, CDR1 is SGHAT and CDR2 is FQNNGV. V lost 4 bases to trimming and J lost 4 bases, with 19 bases between them. The CDR3 length is 16 residues.